A single sample gave rise to the 30 T cell receptor beta chains below, sequenced in a study of Graves' ophthalmopathy and Graves' hyperthyroidism. RNA transcripts served as template for amplifying TCR beta CDR3 sequences. First-round RT-PCR with HTBI primers preceded a second-round multiplex PCR. MiXCR, run by TCRdb on the multiplex PCR reads, gives a single entry per CDR3 protein. In the table there are about 500,000 distinct CDR3 sequences, 13% to 15% of which are singletons. Sample: blood. These receptors were taken from a woman under 40 with Graves' ophthalmopathy.

This clonotype has at least ten counts. The V call is TRBV18, the J call TRBJ2-7; TRBD1 agrees at 10 bases. Germline CDR1 is KGHSH and CDR2 is LQKENI. J gave up 4 bases and V 5 bases, and 14 bases lay outside the gene matches. The CDR3 has 17 residues. The CDR3 DNA sequence: TGTGCCAGCTCAAACCGAATTCCGGGACAGGGGACTTACGAGCAGTACTTC. Translation: CASSNRIPGQGTYEQYF.

This clonotype showed up many times. This chain connects TRBV28 to TRBJ2-2; TRBD1 matches at 11 bases. V lost 5 bases to trimming and J lost 4 bases; unmatched junction nucleotides: 3. The CDR3 runs to 15 residues. Germline V gene sequence: CDR1 MDHEN, CDR2 SYDVKM. The chain's CDR3 is CASSRTGGGTGELFF. CDR3 sequence (DNA): TGTGCCAGCAGTCGGACAGGGGGCGGCACCGGGGAGCTGTTTTTT. The entire variable domain, with the rest obtained from reference TRBV28 and TRBJ2-2, is as follows: DVKVTQSSRYLVKRTGEKVFLECVQDMDHENMFWYRQDPGLGLRLIYFSYDVKMKEKGDIPEGYSVSREKKERFSLILESASTNQTSMYLCASSRTGGGTGELFFGEGSRLTVL.

Comments on this clonotype: Being one base from a much bigger clone, this may be a read error. This sequence joins TRBV6-5 and TRBJ2-7; 8 bases fit TRBD2. Losses at the gene ends were 5 bases for V and 4 bases for J; bases not matched to a gene: 13. The CDR3 loop spans 16 amino acids. Looked up from germline, CDR1 is MNHEY and CDR2 is SVGAGI. The CDR3 coding sequence is TGTGCCAGCAGTCCTGGAGTAGCGGGGTTTAAATACGAGCAGTACTTC. Encoded protein: CASSPGVAGFKYEQYF.

This clonotype was counted many times. The chain employs TRBV20-1 and TRBJ1-3; D may be TRBD1 (6 bases). The CDR3 has 12 residues. CDR1 and CDR2 (germline): DFQATT, SNEGSKA (reference sequence). V was cut by 1 base and J by 16 bases, with 17 bases left in between. The chain's CDR3 is CSARVEADSTYF. The CDR3 DNA follows: TGCAGTGCTAGAGTAGAGGCGGACAGCACCTATTTT.

This clonotype was recorded at least ten times. This rearrangement joins TRBV20-1 to TRBJ2-6, with a possible D match to TRBD1 (6 bases). Germline V lookup: CDR1 DFQATT, CDR2 SNEGSKA (reference sequence). CDR3 length: 16 amino acids. Trimming pared 6 bases from V and 0 bases from J, leaving 15 bases between. The CDR3 sequence: CSARTGSHSGANVLTF. The CDR3 coding sequence is TGCAGTGCCCGAACAGGGTCCCACTCTGGGGCCAACGTCCTGACTTTC.

This clonotype was seen repeatedly, ten times or more. CDR3 nucleotides: TGTGCCAGCACCCGGGACCGAGCCTACGAGCAGTACTTC. Translation: CASTRDRAYEQYF. The chain recombines TRBV12-3 or TRBV12-4 with TRBJ2-7, with D perhaps being TRBD1 or TRBD2 (5 bases each). The CDR3 has 13 residues. V dropped 7 bases and J dropped 2 bases, with 12 bases sitting between them.

This clonotype has a handful of counts. The chain couples TRBV10-1 to TRBJ2-7; D is unresolved. Germline-derived CDR1 and CDR2 are WNHNN and SYGVQD (reference sequence). Deletions cut 2 bases from V and 4 bases from J, with 6 bases between. The CDR3 loop spans 12 amino acids. CDR3 sequence reads: CASSEKGYEQYF. CDR3 DNA sequence: TGCGCCAGCAGTGAGAAAGGATACGAGCAGTACTTC.

This clonotype was seen repeatedly, ten times or more. The chain carries TRBV11-1 and TRBJ2-2; tentative D call: TRBD1 (5 bases). Trimming removed 2 bases at V and 3 bases at J, with 13 bases between. The V gene's germline CDR1 is SGHAT and CDR2 FQDESV (reference sequence). This CDR3 region has 16 residues. CDR3 sequence (DNA): TGTGCCAGCAGCTTAATCAGGGATCGGGACACCGGGGAGCTGTTTTTT. Amino acid sequence: CASSLIRDRDTGELFF.

V is TRBV6-1 and J is TRBJ2-5; tentatively, D is TRBD2 (7 bases). Trimming removed 4 bases from V and 5 bases from J, with 14 bases in between. The germline CDR1 and CDR2 sequences are MNHNS and SASEGT. This CDR3 comprises 14 residues. The CDR3 spells CASSGGGGRETQYF. The CDR3 nucleotides read TGTGCCAGCAGTGGAGGGGGGGGGCGGGAGACCCAGTACTTC.

In its sample, this clonotype was seen a few times. The rearrangement links TRBV5-1 to TRBJ2-1; 11 bases line up with TRBD2. V was clipped by 4 bases and J by 10 bases; unmatched bases: 7. The length of the CDR3 is 14 residues. Looked up from germline, CDR1 is SGHRS and CDR2 is YFSETQ. CDR3 in amino acids: CASSSTSGRGEQFF. CDR3 nucleotides: TGCGCCAGCAGCAGTACTAGCGGGAGAGGAGAGCAGTTCTTC.

On this clonotype: A junction boundary mismatches the germline segment, possibly from a read error. The chain recombines TRBV6-1 with TRBJ2-2, with D unclear. CDR1 and CDR2 from the germline V gene are MNHNS and SASEGT. This CDR3 spans 17 amino acids. CDR3 DNA: TGTGCCAGTAGTGAAGCTTGGGGTTTCGCGAGCACCGGGGAGCTGTTTTTT. Its protein product is CASSEAWGFASTGELFF.

There are many counts of this clonotype. The V gene is TRBV11-2, the J gene TRBJ2-5; TRBD2 agrees at 8 bases. This CDR3 spans 17 amino acids. The V segment lost 0 bases and the J segment 4 bases; nucleotides outside the gene matches: 10. Germline CDR1 and CDR2: SGHAT and FQNNGV. The CDR3 loop is CASSLDGAGGGVETQYF. The CDR3 DNA is TGTGCCAGCAGCTTAGATGGGGCCGGGGGGGGCGTAGAGACCCAGTACTTC.

The J gene is TRBJ1-1, the V gene TRBV11-3; tentatively, D is TRBD1 (5 bases). CDR1 SGHNT and CDR2 YENEEA come from the germline V gene. The CDR3 consists of 14 residues. Trimming pared 6 bases from V and 5 bases from J, leaving 16 bases between. The CDR3 DNA reads as TGTGCCAGCAGTGAAGCGGGGGGAAGGACTGAAGCTTTCTTT. Translated, it gives CASSEAGGRTEAFF.

This clonotype was seen only a few times. The gene calls are TRBV7-3 and TRBJ2-2; D not certain. Per the germline V gene, CDR1 is SGHTA and CDR2 is FQGTGA. Trimming left V 5 bases short and J 1 base short, with 11 bases between. There are 15 residues in the CDR3. The CDR3 DNA sequence: TGTGCCAGCAGCATATATGGCTTGAACACCGGGGAGCTGTTTTTT. This translates into CASSIYGLNTGELFF.

This clonotype was counted at least ten times. The chain uses TRBV28 and TRBJ1-5; 9 nucleotides match TRBD1. V trimming: 3 bases; J trimming: 0 bases; junction bases outside the gene matches: 3. Germline V gene sequence: CDR1 MDHEN, CDR2 SYDVKM. The CDR3 length is 16 residues. The CDR3 here is CASSFGQGYSNQPQHF. The CDR3 DNA sequence: TGTGCCAGCAGTTTCGGACAGGGGTATAGCAATCAGCCCCAGCATTTT.

This clonotype was seen ten or more times. This chain uses TRBV20-1 with TRBJ2-7, with 9 bases identical to TRBD2. This CDR3 is 14 amino acids long. Germline loops: CDR1 DFQATT, CDR2 SNEGSKA (reference sequence). V shed 5 bases and J 5 bases; nucleotides not matched to a gene: 10. The CDR3 region is CSAHSAGGRDEQYF. The CDR3 DNA is TGCAGTGCTCATTCGGCGGGAGGGCGGGACGAGCAGTACTTC.

The chain couples TRBV20-1 to TRBJ1-2; 9 positions match TRBD1. V lost 5 bases, J lost 7 bases, and 11 bases stayed unmatched. The CDR3 sequence is 14 residues long. Germline V lookup: CDR1 DFQATT, CDR2 SNEGSKA (reference sequence). The DNA for the CDR3 is TGCAGTGCTCGCCGGGACAGGGCCCTAACTGGCTACACCTTC. Protein product: CSARRDRALTGYTF.

This clonotype appeared once. This chain uses TRBV11-1 with TRBJ2-7; a weak D match, TRBD1 (5 bases). This CDR3 is 13 amino acids long. V was clipped by 4 bases and J by 5 bases, with 12 bases between them. Looked up from germline, CDR1 is SGHAT and CDR2 is FQDESV (reference sequence). The CDR3 loop is CASSSGLGHEQYF. CDR3 nucleotide sequence: TGTGCCAGCAGCTCAGGGTTGGGTCACGAGCAGTACTTC.

This clonotype has a handful of counts. The V and J genes are TRBV7-2 and TRBJ1-2; D not resolved. The CDR3 is 13 residues long. Germline V CDR1 and CDR2: SGHTA, FQGNSA. V lost 5 bases and J 2 bases, leaving 9 bases between the germline ends. The CDR3: CASSPAENYGYTF. For the CDR3, the DNA is TGTGCCAGCAGCCCGGCCGAAAACTATGGCTACACCTTC.

The CDR3 here is CASKKTGVLTYGYTF. Written as DNA, the CDR3 is TGTGCCAGCAAAAAGACAGGAGTCTTAACCTATGGCTACACCTTC. The chain has TRBV6-1 and TRBJ1-2; tentatively, D is TRBD1 (6 bases). This CDR3 is 15 amino acids long. The V end lost 7 bases, the J end lost 4 bases, and 19 bases lay between the germline ends. Germline-derived CDR1 and CDR2 are MNHNS and SASEGT.

This clonotype was picked up a small number of times. The V gene is TRBV11-2, the J gene TRBJ2-7, with unresolved D. The CDR3 spans 16 residues. Germline V gene sequence: CDR1 SGHAT, CDR2 FQNNGV. The V end lost 0 bases, the J end lost 0 bases, and 12 bases lay between the germline ends. CDR3 loop: CASSLDRVESSYEQYF. Here the CDR3 DNA reads TGTGCCAGCAGCTTAGATAGGGTGGAAAGCTCCTACGAGCAGTACTTC.

This clonotype was detected ten times or more. The chain combines TRBV19 with TRBJ2-2; TRBD1 or TRBD2 may be the D gene (5 bases each). V lost 2 bases, J lost 7 bases, and 14 bases lay in between. Per the germline V gene, CDR1 is LNHDA and CDR2 is SQIVND (reference sequence). The CDR3 contains 15 residues. The CDR3 loop is CASSIRGRLSGELFF. CDR3 bases: TGTGCCAGTAGTATACGGGGCAGGCTGAGCGGGGAGCTGTTTTTT.

In regard to this clonotype: A read error may explain this, as a much larger clone is one base away. This chain uses TRBV15 with TRBJ1-1; D gene unclear. The CDR3 loop spans 14 amino acids. The germline V gene has CDR1 LNHNV and CDR2 YYDKDF (reference sequence). The CDR3 sequence is CATGRDRTNTEACF. The CDR3 DNA follows: TGTGCCACCGGCAGAGATCGGACGAACACTGAAGCTTGCTTT.

This clonotype was observed at least ten times. The CDR3 sequence is CASLLMGAPQETQYF. The CDR3 bases are TGTGCCAGTCTACTGATGGGAGCGCCCCAAGAGACCCAGTACTTC. This rearrangement joins TRBV2 to TRBJ2-5; TRBD2 is a possible D gene (5 bases). This CDR3 contains 15 residues. V lost 9 bases and J lost 1, with 18 bases in between. Germline V gene sequence: CDR1 SNHLY, CDR2 FYNNEI.

This clonotype was found many times. CDR3 region: CASQSFTNYGYTF. The CDR3 DNA is TGTGCCAGCCAGAGTTTTACTAACTATGGCTACACCTTC. V usage is TRBV6-1 and J usage is TRBJ1-2; D gene uncertain. Per germline, CDR1 MNHNS and CDR2 SASEGT. There are 13 residues in the CDR3. Trimming removed 8 bases at V and 0 bases at J, with 10 bases between.

At least ten counts were recorded for this clonotype. The chain employs TRBV5-1 and TRBJ1-2; 8 bases are a match to TRBD1. CDR3 length: 13 residues. Germline V lookup: CDR1 SGHRS, CDR2 YFSETQ. V was clipped by 1 base and J by 7 bases; unmatched bases: 3. The CDR3 here is CASSLLQGGGYTF. CDR3 DNA sequence: TGCGCCAGCAGCTTGCTACAGGGGGGTGGCTACACCTTC.

V usage is TRBV5-6 and J usage is TRBJ1-5; D remains unclear. Germline CDR1 and CDR2: SGHDT and YYEEEE. The CDR3 is 14 residues long. Trimming took off 2 bases at V and 1 base at J, with 7 bases between the two ends. The CDR3 sequence: CASSFVGSNQPQHF. CDR3 sequence (DNA): TGTGCCAGCAGCTTTGTGGGGAGCAATCAGCCCCAGCATTTT. The variable domain in full, completed from reference TRBV5-6 and TRBJ1-5, reads DAGVTQSPTHLIKTRGQQVTLRCSPKSGHDTVSWYQQALGQGPQFIFQYYEEEERQRGNFPDRFSGHQFPNYSSELNVNALLLGDSALYLCASSFVGSNQPQHFGDGTRLSIL.

As for this clonotype: The germline gene is not matched at one end of the junction; a read error may be the cause. The chain joins TRBV6-1 to TRBJ2-5, with TRBD1 as a possible D gene (6 bases). The CDR3 is 13 residues long. The germline V gene encodes CDR1 MNHNS and CDR2 SASEGT. CDR3 residues: CASSSGGQQTQYF. CDR3 nucleotide sequence: TGTGCCAGCAGTAGTGGGGGCCAACAGACCCAGTACTTC.

A note on this clonotype: A much larger clonotype is one base distant, so this may be a read error. The chain uses TRBV12-3 or TRBV12-4 and TRBJ1-2, with D possibly being TRBD1 (5 bases). The CDR3 extends over 11 amino acids. V was pared by 5 bases and J by 7 bases, with 8 bases between. The CDR3: CASSDSLGYTF. The DNA of the CDR3 is TGTGCCAGCAGTGACAGTCTTGGCTACACCTTC.

This clonotype was detected many times. The gene calls are TRBV6-5 and TRBJ1-2; 9 nucleotides agree with TRBD1. This CDR3 has 13 amino acids. Trimming removed 10 bases from V and 5 bases from J; junction bases left unmatched: 8. Germline V lookup: CDR1 MNHEY, CDR2 SVGAGI. Here the CDR3 DNA reads TGTGCCATCGGACAGGGGTTGGGGTATGGCTACACCTTC. Protein: CAIGQGLGYGYTF.